This TCR beta chain was captured in a study of PD-1 blockade in classical Hodgkin lymphoma. Study details: The nivolumab dose that patients received was 3 mg/kg, given intravenously every 2 weeks.

Study results and limitations: Complete responders possessed baseline diversity comparable to newly diagnosed patients. Relative to healthy donors, newly diagnosed patients reportedly had lower baseline TCR diversity, which was reported as lower still in relapsed/refractory patients. Patients were excluded if nivolumab began under 1 year after ASCT (the autologous transplant).

The patients all showed relapse after autologous stem cell transplantation, while their brentuximab vedotin exposure varied. The protocol was immunoSEQ multiplex PCR, while the TCRdb copy is restricted to in-frame clones and leaves out a portion. The profile shows around 40,000 clones, around 80% of them singletons. In the case of this clone: As yet, its antigen is unknown.

Sequenced material: peripheral blood mononuclear cells (PBMCs), taken at baseline. The clonotype comes from a human donor with classical Hodgkin lymphoma.

CDR3 loop: CASSTVDYEQYF. Written as DNA, the CDR3 is TGTGCCAGCAGCACCGTCGACTACGAGCAGTACTTC. The chain employs TRBV11-2 and TRBJ2-7; no clear D. V was cut by 5 bases and J by 3 bases, with 8 bases left in between. Germline V gene data show CDR1 as SGHAT and CDR2 as FQNNGV. The CDR3 runs 12 residues.